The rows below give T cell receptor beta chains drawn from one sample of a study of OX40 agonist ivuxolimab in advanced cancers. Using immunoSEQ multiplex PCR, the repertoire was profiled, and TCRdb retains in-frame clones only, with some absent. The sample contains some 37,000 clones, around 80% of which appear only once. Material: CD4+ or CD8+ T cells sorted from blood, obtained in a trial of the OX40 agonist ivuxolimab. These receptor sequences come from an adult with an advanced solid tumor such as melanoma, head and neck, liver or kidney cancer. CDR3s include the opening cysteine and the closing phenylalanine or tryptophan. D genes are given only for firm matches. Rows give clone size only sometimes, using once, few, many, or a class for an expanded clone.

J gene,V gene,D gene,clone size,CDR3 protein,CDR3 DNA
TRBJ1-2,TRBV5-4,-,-,CASSLENYGYTF,TGTGCCAGCAGCTTGGAGAACTATGGCTACACCTTC
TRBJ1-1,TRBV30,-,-,CALRPNTEAFF,TGTGCCCTGAGACCAAACACTGAAGCTTTCTTT
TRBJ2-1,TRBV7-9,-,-,CASSLGRREGRFF,TGTGCCAGCAGCCTAGGCAGGCGTGAGGGTCGGTTCTTC
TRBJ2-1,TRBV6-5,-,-,CASSYAREQLFF,TGTGCCAGCAGTTACGCTCGTGAACAACTGTTCTTC
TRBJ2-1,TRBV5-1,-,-,CASSQGRGGGITEQFF,TGCGCCAGCAGCCAGGGGCGGGGAGGGGGGATCACTGAGCAGTTCTTC
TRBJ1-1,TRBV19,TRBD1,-,CASSIDRQGAQRAFF,TGTGCCAGTAGTATAGACCGACAGGGGGCGCAGAGAGCTTTCTTT
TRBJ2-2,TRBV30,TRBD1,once,CAWRGQASGTGELFF,TGTGCCTGGAGAGGACAGGCGTCAGGGACCGGGGAGCTGTTTTTT
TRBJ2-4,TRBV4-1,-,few,CASRGADKNIQYF,TGCGCCAGCAGGGGCGCGGACAAAAACATTCAGTACTTC
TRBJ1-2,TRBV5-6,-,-,CASSHTTGWDGYTF,TGTGCCAGCAGCCATACCACAGGGTGGGATGGCTACACCTTC
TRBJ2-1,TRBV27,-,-,CASSRAYNGEQFF,TGTGCCAGCAGCAGGGCCTACAATGGGGAGCAGTTCTTC
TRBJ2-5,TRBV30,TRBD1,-,CAWGQGEETQYF,TGTGCCTGGGGGCAGGGGGAGGAGACCCAGTACTTC
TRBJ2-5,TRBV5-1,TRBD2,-,CASSLGGAGEVRETQYF,TGCGCCAGCAGCTTGGGCGGAGCGGGGGAGGTTCGTGAGACCCAGTACTTC
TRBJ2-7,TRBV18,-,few,CASSSASEQYF,TGTGCCAGCTCCTCCGCCTCTGAGCAGTACTTC
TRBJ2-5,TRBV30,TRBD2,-,CAGSQGLAGVETQYF,TGTGCCGGCAGTCAGGGACTAGCGGGAGTGGAGACCCAGTACTTC
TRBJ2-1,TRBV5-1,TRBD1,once,CASSSTGGSYNEQFF,TGCGCCAGCAGCTCGACAGGGGGCTCCTACAATGAGCAGTTCTTC
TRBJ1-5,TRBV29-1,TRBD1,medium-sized,CSVIDRAGRPQHF,TGCAGCGTTATCGACAGGGCCGGGCGGCCCCAGCATTTT
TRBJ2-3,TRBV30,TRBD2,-,CAWTGGSKDTQYF,TGTGCCTGGACGGGGGGAAGTAAGGATACGCAGTATTTT
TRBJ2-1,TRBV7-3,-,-,CASSLNVGVYNEQFF,TGTGCCAGCAGCTTAAATGTGGGAGTCTACAATGAGCAGTTCTTC
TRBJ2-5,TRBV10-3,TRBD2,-,CAISPRLATETQYF,TGTGCCATTTCCCCCCGACTAGCGACGGAGACCCAGTACTTC
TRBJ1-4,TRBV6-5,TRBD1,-,CASSPTGTAYEKLFF,TGTGCCAGCAGTCCAACCGGGACAGCATATGAAAAACTGTTTTTT
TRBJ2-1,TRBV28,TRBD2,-,CASSYLRTSGPNEQFF,TGTGCCAGCAGTTACCTCCGGACTAGCGGACCTAATGAGCAGTTCTTC
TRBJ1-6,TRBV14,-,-,CASSQDSRYNSPLHF,TGTGCCAGCAGCCAAGATTCGCGGTATAATTCACCCCTCCACTTT
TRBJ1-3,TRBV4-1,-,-,CASSADYFSGNTIYF,TGCGCCAGCAGCGCCGACTACTTCTCTGGAAACACCATATATTTT
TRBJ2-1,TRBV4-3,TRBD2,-,CASSQGELYSGGASEQFF,TGCGCCAGCAGCCAAGGGGAGTTGTATAGCGGGGGGGCCAGTGAGCAGTTCTTC
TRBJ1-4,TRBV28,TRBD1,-,CASKGGAGIEKLFF,TGTGCCAGCAAAGGGGGCGCGGGCATTGAAAAACTGTTTTTT
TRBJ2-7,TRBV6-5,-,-,CASSYRRTAPLVEQYF,TGTGCCAGCAGTTACCGCCGGACAGCCCCACTGGTAGAGCAGTACTTC
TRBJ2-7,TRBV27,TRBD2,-,CATHLRGGQGSYEQYF,TGTGCCACCCATCTTCGGGGGGGTCAGGGCTCCTACGAGCAGTACTTC
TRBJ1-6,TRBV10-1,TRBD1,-,CASSESNQDRDSPLHF,TGCGCCAGCAGTGAGTCGAATCAGGACAGGGACTCACCCCTCCACTTT
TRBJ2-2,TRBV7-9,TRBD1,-,CASSFRTGGGELFF,TGTGCCAGCAGCTTTCGGACAGGGGGAGGGGAGCTGTTTTTT
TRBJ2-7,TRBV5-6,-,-,CASSFSAPGFRYEQYF,TGTGCCAGCAGCTTTTCGGCACCGGGGTTCAGGTACGAGCAGTACTTC
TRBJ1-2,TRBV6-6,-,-,CASTRGGGYGYTF,TGTGCCAGCACCCGAGGAGGGGGCTATGGCTACACCTTC
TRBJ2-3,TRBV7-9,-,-,CASSSRQHTSTDTQYF,TGTGCCAGCAGCTCAAGACAGCACACTAGCACAGATACGCAGTATTTT
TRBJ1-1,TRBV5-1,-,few,CASSYGQSEAFF,TGCGCCAGCAGCTACGGACAGTCTGAAGCTTTCTTT
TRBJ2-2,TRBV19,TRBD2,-,CASTSGLARLTGELFF,TGTGCCAGTACCTCGGGACTAGCGAGACTCACCGGGGAGCTGTTTTTT
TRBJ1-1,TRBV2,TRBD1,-,CASRMDRAETFF,TGTGCCAGCAGAATGGACAGGGCGGAGACTTTCTTT
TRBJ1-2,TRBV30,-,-,CAWSVSIGDYTF,TGTGCCTGGAGTGTGTCTATAGGGGACTACACCTTC
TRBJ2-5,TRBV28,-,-,CASSFLEGRGTQYF,TGTGCCAGCAGTTTTTTGGAGGGGCGGGGGACCCAGTACTTC
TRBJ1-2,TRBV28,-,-,CASSTTGRRGYGYTF,TGTGCCAGCAGTACCACAGGCCGTCGGGGCTATGGCTACACCTTC
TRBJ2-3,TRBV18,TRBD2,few,CASSPLAGDNTDTQYF,TGTGCCAGCTCACCACTAGCGGGAGACAACACAGATACGCAGTATTTT
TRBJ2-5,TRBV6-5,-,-,CASSYRVPQETQYF,TGTGCCAGCAGTTACAGGGTACCTCAAGAGACCCAGTACTTC
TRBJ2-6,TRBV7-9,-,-,CASSSEAGANVLTF,TGTGCCAGCAGCTCGGAAGCGGGGGCCAACGTCCTGACTTTC
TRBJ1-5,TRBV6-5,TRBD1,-,CASRPGQGDNQPQHF,TGTGCCAGCAGGCCGGGACAGGGCGACAATCAGCCCCAGCATTTT
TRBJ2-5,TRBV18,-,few,CASSPRRETQYF,TGTGCCAGCTCACCCCGACGGGAGACCCAGTACTTC
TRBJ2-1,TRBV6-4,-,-,CASSDSSGARNEQFF,TGTGCCAGCAGTGACTCGAGTGGGGCGCGCAATGAGCAGTTCTTC
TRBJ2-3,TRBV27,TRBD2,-,CASSLELAGSTDTQYF,TGTGCCAGCAGTTTGGAACTAGCGGGAAGCACAGATACGCAGTATTTT
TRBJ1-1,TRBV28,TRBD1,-,CASRQGGDTEAFF,TGTGCCAGCCGACAGGGGGGAGACACTGAAGCTTTCTTT
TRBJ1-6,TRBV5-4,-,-,CASSSPGRRDSPLHF,TGTGCCAGCAGCTCACCAGGACGACGAGATTCACCCCTCCACTTT
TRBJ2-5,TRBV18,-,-,CASSSSGAETQYF,TGTGCCAGCTCATCCTCGGGGGCTGAGACCCAGTACTTC
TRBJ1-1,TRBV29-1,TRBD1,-,CSVVPGQKNTEAFF,TGCAGCGTTGTACCGGGACAGAAGAACACTGAAGCTTTCTTT
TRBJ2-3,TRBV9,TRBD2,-,CASSPAGASGTDTQYF,TGTGCCAGCAGCCCAGCGGGGGCGTCGGGCACAGATACGCAGTATTTT
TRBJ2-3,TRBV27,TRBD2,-,CASSPRRTSGSTDTQYF,TGTGCCAGCAGTCCCCGGAGGACTAGCGGAAGCACAGATACGCAGTATTTT
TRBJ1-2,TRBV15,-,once,CATGENYGYTF,TGTGCCACCGGAGAGAACTATGGCTACACCTTC
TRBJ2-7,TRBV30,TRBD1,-,CAWSFRGWEQYF,TGTGCCTGGAGTTTCAGGGGGTGGGAGCAGTACTTC
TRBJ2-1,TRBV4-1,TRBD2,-,CASSPLGVAGNEQFF,TGCGCCAGCAGCCCCCTTGGGGTAGCGGGCAATGAGCAGTTCTTC
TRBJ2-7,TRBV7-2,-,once,CASSQGYGVPEQYF,TGTGCCAGCAGCCAGGGGTACGGGGTCCCCGAGCAGTACTTC
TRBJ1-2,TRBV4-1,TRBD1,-,CASSPGGTNYGYTF,TGCGCCAGCAGCCCAGGGGGTACTAACTATGGCTACACCTTC
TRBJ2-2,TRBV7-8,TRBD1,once,CASSWDREGTGELFF,TGTGCCAGCAGCTGGGACAGGGAAGGAACCGGGGAGCTGTTTTTT
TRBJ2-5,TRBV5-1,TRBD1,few,CASSLGGYDRGSETQYF,TGCGCCAGCAGCCTGGGGGGTTATGACAGGGGGTCGGAGACCCAGTACTTC
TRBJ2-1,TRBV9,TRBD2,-,CASSVMTSRSHNEQFF,TGTGCCAGCAGCGTTATGACTAGCAGGAGCCACAATGAGCAGTTCTTC
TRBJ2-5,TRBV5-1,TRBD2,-,CASSRLGLAGETQYF,TGCGCCAGCAGCAGGTTGGGTCTAGCGGGAGAGACCCAGTACTTC